The 5 T cell receptor beta chains below were found in one sample sequenced in a study of T cell repertoires in aging, cancer and after chemotherapy. Peripheral blood genomic DNA, not sorted cells or RNA, was the template. Multiplex touch-down PCR with TRB-A/B primers amplified rearranged V-D-J TRB sequences. TCRdb re-called the multiplex PCR reads with MiXCR, one entry per CDR3 protein. The data contain roughly 1,100 distinct CDR3 sequences, about 31% of them seen just once; the ten biggest clones take up about 91%. Sequenced: blood. These receptors were obtained from a human donor with a blood cancer.

By share of the sample, this clonotype is medium-sized. The genes are TRBV5-5 and TRBJ2-6, with unresolved D. V was pared by 1 base and J by 0 bases, with 2 bases between. Per the germline V gene, CDR1 is SGHKS and CDR2 is YYEKEE (reference sequence). This CDR3 has 14 amino acids. The CDR3 DNA reads as TGTGCCAGCAGCTTGCCCTCTGGGGCCAACGTCCTGACTTTC. It is translated as CASSLPSGANVLTF.

This clonotype was observed a handful of times. This chain joins TRBV15 and TRBJ2-7; D is perhaps TRBD1 or TRBD2 (6 bases each). The CDR3 has 14 amino acids. CDR1 is LNHNV, CDR2 YYDKDF, per germline (reference sequence). V was cut by 3 bases and J by 0 bases, with 9 bases left in between. CDR3 nucleotide sequence: TGTGCCACCAGCAGCAGGGGAGGCTCCTACGAGCAGTACTTC. Its protein product is CATSSRGGSYEQYF.

The CDR3 here is CASSQGGGRTRVAKNIQYF. CDR3 coding DNA: TGTGCCAGCAGCCAAGGAGGGGGACGCACGAGAGTAGCCAAAAACATTCAGTACTTC. The V gene is TRBV5-4, the J gene TRBJ2-4, with D perhaps given as TRBD1 or TRBD2 (6 bases each). CDR3 size: 19 residues. Per germline, CDR1 SGHNT and CDR2 YYREEE (reference sequence). V was shortened by 4 bases and J by 0 bases, with 23 bases between the two germline ends.

The chain recombines TRBV27 with TRBJ1-6; 9 bases agree with TRBD1. With 5 bases clipped from V and 7 bases from J, the junction kept 3 bases outside the gene matches. The V gene's germline CDR1 is MNHEY and CDR2 SMNVEV (reference sequence). The CDR3 contains 14 residues. Here the CDR3 reads CASSVGTGNSPLHF. The CDR3 bases are TGTGCCAGCAGTGTTGGGACAGGGAATTCACCCCTCCACTTT.

This clonotype came up a few times. The chain couples TRBV30 to TRBJ2-7, with 8 bases lining up with TRBD1. The V gene end was trimmed by 1 base and the J gene end by 4 bases; junction bases not matched to a gene: 9. Germline V CDR1 and CDR2: GTSNPN, SVGIG (reference sequence). The CDR3 sequence is 15 residues long. CDR3 nucleotides: TGTGCCTGGAGTGGACGGACAGGGCGACGGTACGAGCAGTACTTC. This sequence encodes CAWSGRTGRRYEQYF.